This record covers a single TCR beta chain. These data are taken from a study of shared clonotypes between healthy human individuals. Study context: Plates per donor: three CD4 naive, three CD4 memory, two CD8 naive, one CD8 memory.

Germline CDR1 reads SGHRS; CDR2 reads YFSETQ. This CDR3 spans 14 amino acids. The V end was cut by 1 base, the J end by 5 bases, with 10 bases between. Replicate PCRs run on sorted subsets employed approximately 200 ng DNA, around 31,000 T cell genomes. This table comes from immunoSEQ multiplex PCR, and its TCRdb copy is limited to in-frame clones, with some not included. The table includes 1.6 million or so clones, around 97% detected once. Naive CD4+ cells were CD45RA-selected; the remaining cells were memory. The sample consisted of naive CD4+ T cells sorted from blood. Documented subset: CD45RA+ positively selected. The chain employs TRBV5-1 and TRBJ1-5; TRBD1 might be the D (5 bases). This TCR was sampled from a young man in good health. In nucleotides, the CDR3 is TGCGCCAGCAGCTTGACAGGTCAGGATCAGCCCCAGCATTTT. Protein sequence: CASSLTGQDQPQHF.